This T cell receptor beta chain was identified during a study of T cell repertoires in cytomegalovirus infection. On the study more broadly: Public TCR beta signatures provided an indication of both CMV infection and a matching HLA type.

TCRdb used MiXCR to reprocess the reads, holding one entry per CDR3 protein. The sample records a few hundred thousand distinct CDR3 sequences, roughly a sixth being singletons. Whole-study findings and limits: CMV carriers having the relevant HLA were flagged by cumulative public TCR beta family frequency.

Germline lookup yields CDR1 MNHNY and CDR2 SVGAGI (reference sequence). This CDR3 comprises 16 residues. V dropped 4 bases and J dropped 4; count of bases not matched to a gene: 8. In this sample, this clonotype turned up many times. What it binds is unknown. This sequence was found in a human donor in good health (CMV status not recorded). Some clones in this sample may be carry-over from other donors' samples. The specimen was PBMCs. The rearrangement links TRBV6-6 to TRBJ1-5; 9 nucleotides agree with TRBD1. The CDR3 spells CASSSNRGRVNQPQHF. As DNA, the CDR3 is TGTGCCAGCAGTTCGAACAGGGGGCGCGTGAATCAGCCCCAGCATTTT.